In this sample, the clone carrying this TCR beta chain turned up many times. The target antigen is unknown. The record originates from a study of naive and memory T cell subsets. Two oligonucleotides, mixed equimolar, formed the beta constant-region primer covering TRBC1 and TRBC2. TCRdb re-called the UMI-ligation and nested PCR reads through MiXCR, storing one row per CDR3 protein. The data contain some 83,000 distinct CDR3 sequences, roughly 14% of them singletons. Study-wide points: Clonotypes here are unpaired alpha or beta chain sequences. Findings for naive and memory subsets could not be checked against ground truth. Over 90% of naive TCR sequences appeared only once after error correction, unlike memory subsets.

The clonotype originates from a human donor in good health. The sequenced sample consisted of central memory CD4+ T cells from blood.

CDR3 sequence reads: CASSLGPGQGHYEQYF. CDR3 nucleotide sequence: TGTGCCAGCAGCTTGGGTCCGGGACAGGGACACTACGAGCAGTACTTC. This rearrangement joins TRBV5-4 to TRBJ2-7; 9 positions agree with TRBD1. V trimming: 0 bases; J trimming: 3 bases; junction bases outside the gene matches: 7. In germline, CDR1 is SGHNT, CDR2 YYREEE (reference sequence). The CDR3 runs 16 residues.